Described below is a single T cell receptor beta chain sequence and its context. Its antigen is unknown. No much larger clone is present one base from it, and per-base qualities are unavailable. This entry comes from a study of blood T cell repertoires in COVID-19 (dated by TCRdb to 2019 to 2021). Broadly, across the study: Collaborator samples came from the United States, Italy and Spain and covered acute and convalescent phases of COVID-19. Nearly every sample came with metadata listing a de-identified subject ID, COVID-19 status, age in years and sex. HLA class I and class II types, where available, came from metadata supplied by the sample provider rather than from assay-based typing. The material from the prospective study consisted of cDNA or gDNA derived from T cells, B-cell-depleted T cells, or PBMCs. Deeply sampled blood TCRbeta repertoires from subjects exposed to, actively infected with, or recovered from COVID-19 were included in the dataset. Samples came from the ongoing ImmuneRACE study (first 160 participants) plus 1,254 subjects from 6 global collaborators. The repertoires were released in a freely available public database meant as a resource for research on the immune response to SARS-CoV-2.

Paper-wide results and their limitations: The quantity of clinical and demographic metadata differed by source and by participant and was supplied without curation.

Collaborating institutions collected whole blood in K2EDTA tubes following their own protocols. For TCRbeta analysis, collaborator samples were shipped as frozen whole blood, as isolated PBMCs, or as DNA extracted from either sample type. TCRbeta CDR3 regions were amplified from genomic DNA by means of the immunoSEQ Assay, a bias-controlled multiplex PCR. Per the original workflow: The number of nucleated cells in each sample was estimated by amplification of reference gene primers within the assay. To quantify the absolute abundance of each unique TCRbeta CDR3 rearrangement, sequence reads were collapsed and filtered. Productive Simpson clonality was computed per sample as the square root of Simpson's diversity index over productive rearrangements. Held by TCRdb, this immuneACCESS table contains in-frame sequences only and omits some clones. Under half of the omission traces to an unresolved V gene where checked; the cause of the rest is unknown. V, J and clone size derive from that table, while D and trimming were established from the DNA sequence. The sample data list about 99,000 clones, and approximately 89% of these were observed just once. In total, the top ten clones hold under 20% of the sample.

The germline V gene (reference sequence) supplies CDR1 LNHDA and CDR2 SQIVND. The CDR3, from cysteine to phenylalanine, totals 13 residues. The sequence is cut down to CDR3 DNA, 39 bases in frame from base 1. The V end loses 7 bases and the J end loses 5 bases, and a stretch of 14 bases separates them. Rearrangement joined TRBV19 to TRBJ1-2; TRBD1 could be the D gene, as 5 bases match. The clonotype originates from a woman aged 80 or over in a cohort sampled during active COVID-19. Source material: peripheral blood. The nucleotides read TGTGCCAGTAAAAACAGGCGTCGGTATGGCTACACCTTC. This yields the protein CASKNRRRYGYTF.